These T cell receptor beta chains were read from a single sample in a study of cytomegalovirus exposure and HLA in healthy donors. Only in-frame clones appear in the TCRdb table, and some are missing; sequencing was by immunoSEQ multiplex PCR. The table includes 100,000 to 150,000 clones, about 83% detected once. The sample comprised PBMCs. Source of these receptors: a woman aged 40-49 years in good health and CMV-seropositive. Both conserved end residues are part of each CDR3. Each record gives: clone size, V gene, J gene, D gene, CDR3 protein, CDR3 DNA. The D gene is left open where the match is weak. Only some rows state a clone size, as once, few, many or a class for expanded clones.

-	TRBV7-9	TRBJ1-1	-	CASSLGPVMNTEAFF	TGTGCCAGCAGCTTGGGGCCTGTCATGAACACTGAAGCTTTCTTT
-	TRBV11-2	TRBJ2-3	-	CASSLGRDTQYF	TGTGCCAGCAGCTTAGGTAGAGATACGCAGTATTTT
-	TRBV25-1	TRBJ2-4	-	CASGGLGADAKNIQYF	TGTGCCAGCGGCGGGCTGGGGGCGGATGCCAAAAACATTCAGTACTTC
-	TRBV6-1	TRBJ1-5	TRBD1	CASSEGTGYQPQHF	TGTGCCAGCAGTGAAGGGACAGGGTATCAGCCCCAGCATTTT
once	TRBV30	TRBJ1-1	-	CAWTRMGSTEAFF	TGTGCCTGGACTAGAATGGGGAGCACTGAAGCTTTCTTT
-	TRBV9	TRBJ2-7	TRBD1	CASSIRTGGGEQYF	TGTGCCAGCAGCATCCGGACAGGGGGGGGCGAGCAGTACTTC
-	TRBV28	TRBJ2-7	TRBD1	CASSDRGGEQYF	TGTGCCAGCTCGGACAGGGGAGGAGAGCAGTACTTC
few	TRBV10-3	TRBJ1-1	TRBD1	CAISASEGQGNTEAFF	TGTGCCATCAGTGCGTCAGAAGGACAGGGAAACACTGAAGCTTTCTTT
-	TRBV9	TRBJ2-7	-	CASSVGLLSYEQYF	TGTGCCAGCAGCGTAGGGCTGCTCTCCTACGAGCAGTACTTC
-	TRBV6-5	TRBJ2-7	-	CASSYIDSSYEQYF	TGTGCCAGCAGTTACATCGACAGCTCCTACGAGCAGTACTTC
few	TRBV11-3	TRBJ2-7	-	CASSLVVGYEQYF	TGTGCCAGCAGCTTAGTTGTCGGCTACGAGCAGTACTTC
-	TRBV30	TRBJ2-7	-	CAWSRDNTYEQYF	TGTGCCTGGAGCCGGGACAATACTTACGAGCAGTACTTC
-	TRBV5-6	TRBJ1-4	TRBD1	CASYYGTGDEKLFF	TGTGCCAGCTACTACGGGACAGGGGATGAAAAACTGTTTTTT
once	TRBV7-9	TRBJ1-1	TRBD1	CASSGRTGANTEAFF	TGTGCCAGCAGCGGACGGACAGGGGCGAACACTGAAGCTTTCTTT
-	TRBV28	TRBJ2-3	TRBD2	CASREPSGGPTDTQYF	TGTGCCAGCAGAGAGCCATCGGGAGGGCCTACAGATACGCAGTATTTT
few	TRBV5-6	TRBJ2-3	TRBD2	CASSKGTSGTDTQYF	TGTGCCAGCAGCAAAGGGACTAGCGGTACAGATACGCAGTATTTT
-	TRBV28	TRBJ1-2	-	CASNFPGGPNYGYTF	TGTGCCAGTAATTTTCCGGGGGGCCCTAACTATGGCTACACCTTC
-	TRBV11-3	TRBJ2-1	TRBD2	CASSSLAVSYNEQFF	TGTGCCAGCAGCTCGCTAGCGGTCTCCTACAATGAGCAGTTCTTC
-	TRBV11-2	TRBJ1-5	-	CASSADFGQPQHF	TGTGCCAGCAGCGCCGACTTTGGTCAGCCCCAGCATTTT
-	TRBV27	TRBJ1-2	TRBD1	CASRPTGAYGYTF	TGTGCCAGCAGGCCAACAGGGGCCTATGGCTACACCTTC
-	TRBV5-1	TRBJ1-2	-	CASRDNYGYTF	TGCGCCAGCAGGGACAACTATGGCTACACCTTT
few	TRBV30	TRBJ2-7	-	CAWRRRFASYEQYF	TGTGCCTGGAGAAGGCGGTTTGCATCCTACGAGCAGTACTTC
-	TRBV28	TRBJ2-5	-	CASSLPQETQYF	TGTGCCAGCAGTTTACCGCAAGAGACCCAGTACTTC
-	TRBV15	TRBJ2-7	-	CATSRGDRLNYEQYF	TGTGCCACCAGCAGGGGAGACAGGTTAAACTACGAGCAGTACTTC
-	TRBV15	TRBJ1-3	TRBD1	CATTTGSGNTIYF	TGTGCCACCACGACAGGGTCTGGAAACACCATATATTTT
-	TRBV25-1	TRBJ1-2	-	CASSEFGGQGNGYTF	TGTGCCAGCAGTGAATTCGGAGGGCAGGGCAACGGCTACACCTTC
few	TRBV4-2	TRBJ2-3	-	CASSQESADTQYF	TGTGCCAGCAGCCAAGAGTCGGCAGATACGCAGTATTTT
-	TRBV5-1	TRBJ2-1	-	CASSLEGLHYNEQFF	TGCGCCAGCAGCTTGGAAGGACTCCACTACAATGAGCAGTTCTTC
-	TRBV2	TRBJ1-3	-	CASSGSTRNSGNTIYF	TGTGCCAGCAGTGGGTCCACAAGAAACTCTGGAAACACCATATATTTT
-	TRBV27	TRBJ1-1	TRBD1	CASSSIRSDRGNWRAFF	TGTGCCAGCAGTTCAATCCGGTCAGACAGGGGGAATTGGAGAGCTTTCTTT
-	TRBV7-2	TRBJ1-2	-	CASSSPAGNYGYTF	TGTGCCAGCAGCTCACCTGCAGGGAACTATGGCTACACCTTC
-	TRBV10-3	TRBJ1-5	TRBD1	CAISDGTGNQPQHF	TGTGCCATCAGTGACGGGACAGGCAATCAGCCCCAGCATTTT
-	TRBV6-1	TRBJ2-7	-	CASSQTAGTYEQYF	TGTGCCAGCAGTCAAACGGCAGGCACCTACGAGCAGTACTTC
-	TRBV7-8	TRBJ2-7	-	CASSFRQGQNYEQYF	TGTGCCAGCAGTTTCCGTCAAGGACAGAACTACGAGCAGTACTTC
-	TRBV19	TRBJ1-3	TRBD1	CASSRGPGGNTIYF	TGTGCCAGTAGCAGGGGGCCTGGAGGAAACACCATATATTTT
once	TRBV5-5	TRBJ2-5	TRBD2	CASGAGGQETQYF	TGTGCCAGCGGAGCGGGAGGGCAAGAGACCCAGTACTTC
-	TRBV5-1	TRBJ2-3	TRBD2	CASSLVPGGDTQYF	TGCGCCAGCAGCTTGGTGCCGGGGGGGGATACGCAGTATTTT
-	TRBV30	TRBJ1-5	-	CAWTPGASNQPQHF	TGTGCCTGGACGCCAGGGGCTAGCAATCAGCCCCAGCATTTT
-	TRBV30	TRBJ2-7	-	CAWSVGAGEQYF	TGTGCCTGGAGTGTAGGGGCAGGCGAGCAGTACTTC
-	TRBV5-4	TRBJ2-7	TRBD1	CASSLGTGDTYEQYF	TGTGCCAGCAGCTTGGGGACAGGGGACACCTACGAGCAGTACTTC
-	TRBV7-3	TRBJ2-2	TRBD2	CASSFRVLAGNELYTGELFF	TGTGCCAGCAGCTTCAGAGTACTAGCGGGAAACGAGTTGTACACCGGGGAGCTGTTTTTT
-	TRBV29-1	TRBJ1-1	-	CSVPLSTENTEAFF	TGCAGCGTTCCACTCTCGACAGAGAACACTGAAGCTTTCTTT
once	TRBV7-9	TRBJ2-3	-	CASSPPLGVAPEKDTQYF	TGTGCCAGCAGCCCTCCCCTAGGAGTCGCGCCCGAGAAAGATACGCAGTATTTT
-	TRBV10-3	TRBJ2-1	TRBD2	CAISRFSGSSYNEQFF	TGTGCCATCAGTCGGTTTAGCGGGAGCTCCTACAATGAGCAGTTCTTC